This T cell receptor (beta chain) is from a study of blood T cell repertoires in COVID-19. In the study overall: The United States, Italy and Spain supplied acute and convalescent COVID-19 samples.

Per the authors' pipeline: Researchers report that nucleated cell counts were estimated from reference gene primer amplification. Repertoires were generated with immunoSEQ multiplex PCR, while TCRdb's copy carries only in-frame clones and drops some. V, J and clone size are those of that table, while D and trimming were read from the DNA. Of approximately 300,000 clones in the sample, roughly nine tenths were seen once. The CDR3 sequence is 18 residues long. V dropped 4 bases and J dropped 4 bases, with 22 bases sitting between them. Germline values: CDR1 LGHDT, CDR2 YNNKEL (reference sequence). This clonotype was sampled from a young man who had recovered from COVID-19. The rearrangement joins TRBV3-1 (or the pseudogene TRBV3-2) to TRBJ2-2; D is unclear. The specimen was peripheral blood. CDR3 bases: TGTGCCAGCAGCCGCTCGGGTAGCCCAATCACAAGCACCGGGGAGCTGTTTTTT. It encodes CASSRSGSPITSTGELFF.